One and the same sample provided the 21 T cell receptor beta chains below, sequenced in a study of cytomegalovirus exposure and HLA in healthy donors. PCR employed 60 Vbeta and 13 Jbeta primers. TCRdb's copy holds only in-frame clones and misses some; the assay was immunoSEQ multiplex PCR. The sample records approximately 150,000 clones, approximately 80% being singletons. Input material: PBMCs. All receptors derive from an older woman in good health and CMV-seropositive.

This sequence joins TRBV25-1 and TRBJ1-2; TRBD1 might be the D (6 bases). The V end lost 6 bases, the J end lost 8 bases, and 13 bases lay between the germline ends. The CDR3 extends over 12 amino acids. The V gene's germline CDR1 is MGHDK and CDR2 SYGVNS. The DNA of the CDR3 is TGTGCCAGCAGAGAACAGGGTCGGGGCTACACCTTC. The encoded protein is CASREQGRGYTF.

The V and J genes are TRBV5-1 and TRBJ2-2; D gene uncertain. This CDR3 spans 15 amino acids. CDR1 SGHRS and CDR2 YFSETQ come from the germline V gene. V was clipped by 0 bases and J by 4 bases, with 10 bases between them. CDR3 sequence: CASSLVSQLTGELFF. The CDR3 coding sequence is TGCGCCAGCAGCTTGGTTAGCCAGCTCACCGGGGAGCTGTTTTTT.

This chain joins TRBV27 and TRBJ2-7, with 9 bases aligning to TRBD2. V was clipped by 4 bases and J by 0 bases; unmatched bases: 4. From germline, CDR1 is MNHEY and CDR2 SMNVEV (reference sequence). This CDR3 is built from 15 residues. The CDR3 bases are TGTGCCAGCAGTTACCTAGCGGGAAGCTCCTACGAGCAGTACTTC. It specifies CASSYLAGSSYEQYF.

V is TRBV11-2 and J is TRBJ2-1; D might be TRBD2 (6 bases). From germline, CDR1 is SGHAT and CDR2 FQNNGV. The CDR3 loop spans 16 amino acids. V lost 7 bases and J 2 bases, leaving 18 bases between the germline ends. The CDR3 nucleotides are TGTGCCAGCACCCAAAGAGGGAGGATACCCTACAATGAGCAGTTCTTC. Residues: CASTQRGRIPYNEQFF.

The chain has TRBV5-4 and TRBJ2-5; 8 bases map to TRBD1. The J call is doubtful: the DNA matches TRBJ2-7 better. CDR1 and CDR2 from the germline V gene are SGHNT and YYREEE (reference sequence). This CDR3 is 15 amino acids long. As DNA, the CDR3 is TGTGCCAGCAGCGGAGGACAGGGTACCTCCTACGAGCAGTACTTC. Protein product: CASSGGQGTSYEQYF.

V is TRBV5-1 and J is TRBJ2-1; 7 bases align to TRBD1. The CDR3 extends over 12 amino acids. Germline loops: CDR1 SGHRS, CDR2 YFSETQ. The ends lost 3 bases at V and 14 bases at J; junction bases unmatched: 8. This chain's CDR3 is CASSSQTGLEFF. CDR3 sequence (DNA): TGCGCCAGCAGCTCTCAGACAGGGTTGGAGTTCTTC.

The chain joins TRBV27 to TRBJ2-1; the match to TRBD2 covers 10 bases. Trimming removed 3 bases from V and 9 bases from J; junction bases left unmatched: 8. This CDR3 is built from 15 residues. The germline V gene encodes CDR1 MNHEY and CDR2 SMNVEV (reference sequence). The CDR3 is CASSLRLAGDSEQFF. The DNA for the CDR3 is TGTGCCAGCAGTTTGAGGCTAGCGGGAGATAGTGAGCAGTTCTTC.

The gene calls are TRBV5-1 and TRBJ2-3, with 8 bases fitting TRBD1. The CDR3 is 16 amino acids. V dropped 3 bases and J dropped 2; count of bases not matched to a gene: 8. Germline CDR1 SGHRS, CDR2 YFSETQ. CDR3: CASSSWTGPTTDTQYF. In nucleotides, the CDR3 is TGCGCCAGCAGCTCTTGGACAGGGCCCACCACAGATACGCAGTATTTT.

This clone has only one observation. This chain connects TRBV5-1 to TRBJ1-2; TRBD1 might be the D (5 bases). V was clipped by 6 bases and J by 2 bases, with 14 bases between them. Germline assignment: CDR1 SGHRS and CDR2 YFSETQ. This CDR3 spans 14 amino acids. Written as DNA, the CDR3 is TGCGCCAGCAACGCAGGGTTTCCAAACTATGGCTACACCTTC. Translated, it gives CASNAGFPNYGYTF.

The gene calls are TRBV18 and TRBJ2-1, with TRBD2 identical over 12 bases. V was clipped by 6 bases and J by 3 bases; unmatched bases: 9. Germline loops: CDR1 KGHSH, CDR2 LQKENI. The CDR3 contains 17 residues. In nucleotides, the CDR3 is TGTGCCAGCTCGAGAGGACTAGCGGGAAATAACTACAATGAGCAGTTCTTC. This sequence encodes CASSRGLAGNNYNEQFF. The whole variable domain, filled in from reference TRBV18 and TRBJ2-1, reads NAGVMQNPRHLVRRRGQEARLRCSPMKGHSHVYWYRQLPEEGLKFMVYLQKENIIDESGMPKERFSAEFPKEGPSILRIQQVVRGDSAAYFCASSRGLAGNNYNEQFFGPGTRLTVL.

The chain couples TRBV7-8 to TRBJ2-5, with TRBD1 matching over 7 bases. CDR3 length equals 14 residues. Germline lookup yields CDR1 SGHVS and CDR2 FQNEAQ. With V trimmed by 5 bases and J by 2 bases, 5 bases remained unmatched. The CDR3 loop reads CASSTHRGQETQYF. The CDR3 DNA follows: TGTGCCAGCAGCACTCACAGGGGACAAGAGACCCAGTACTTC. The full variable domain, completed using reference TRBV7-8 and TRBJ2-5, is GAGVSQSPRYKVAKRGQDVALRCDPISGHVSLFWYQQALGQGPEFLTYFQNEAQLDKSGLPSDRFFAERPEGSVSTLKIQRTQQEDSAVYLCASSTHRGQETQYFGPGTRLLVL.

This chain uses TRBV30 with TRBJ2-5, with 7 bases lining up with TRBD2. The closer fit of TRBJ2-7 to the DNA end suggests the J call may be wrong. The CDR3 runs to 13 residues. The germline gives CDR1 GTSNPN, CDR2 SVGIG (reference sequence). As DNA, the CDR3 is TGTGCCTGGAGTGCCACCGGGGGGTACGAGCAGTACTTC. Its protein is CAWSATGGYEQYF.

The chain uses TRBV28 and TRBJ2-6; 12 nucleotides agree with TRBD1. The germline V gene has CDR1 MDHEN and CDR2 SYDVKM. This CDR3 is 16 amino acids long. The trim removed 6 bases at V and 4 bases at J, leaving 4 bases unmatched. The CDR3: CASSPGQGAGANVLTF. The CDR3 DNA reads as TGTGCCAGCAGCCCGGGACAGGGGGCCGGGGCCAACGTCCTGACTTTC. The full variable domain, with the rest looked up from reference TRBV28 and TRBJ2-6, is DVKVTQSSRYLVKRTGEKVFLECVQDMDHENMFWYRQDPGLGLRLIYFSYDVKMKEKGDIPEGYSVSREKKERFSLILESASTNQTSMYLCASSPGQGAGANVLTFGAGSRLTVL.

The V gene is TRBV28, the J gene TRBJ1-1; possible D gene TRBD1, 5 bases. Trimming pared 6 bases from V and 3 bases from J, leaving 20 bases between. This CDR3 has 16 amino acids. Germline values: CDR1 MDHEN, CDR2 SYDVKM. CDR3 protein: CASSPPRGGFYTEAFF. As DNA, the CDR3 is TGTGCCAGCAGCCCCCCCCGCGGGGGATTTTACACTGAAGCTTTCTTT.

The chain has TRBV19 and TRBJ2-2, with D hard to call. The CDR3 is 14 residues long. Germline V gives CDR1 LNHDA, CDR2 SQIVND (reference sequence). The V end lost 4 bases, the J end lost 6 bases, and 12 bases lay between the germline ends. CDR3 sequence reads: CASSTSMVSGELFF. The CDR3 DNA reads TGTGCCAGTAGTACTTCTATGGTCTCCGGGGAGCTGTTTTTT. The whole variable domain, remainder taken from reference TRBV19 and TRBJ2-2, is DGGITQSPKYLFRKEGQNVTLSCEQNLNHDAMYWYRQDPGQGLRLIYYSQIVNDFQKGDIAEGYSVSREKKESFPLTVTSAQKNPTAFYLCASSTSMVSGELFFGEGSRLTVL.

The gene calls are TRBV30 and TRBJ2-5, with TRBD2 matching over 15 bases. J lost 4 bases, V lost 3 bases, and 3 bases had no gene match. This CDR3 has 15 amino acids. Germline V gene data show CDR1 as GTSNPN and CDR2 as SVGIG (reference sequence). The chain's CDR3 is CAWSPGLAGGETQYF. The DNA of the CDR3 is TGTGCCTGGAGCCCGGGACTAGCGGGAGGAGAGACCCAGTACTTC.

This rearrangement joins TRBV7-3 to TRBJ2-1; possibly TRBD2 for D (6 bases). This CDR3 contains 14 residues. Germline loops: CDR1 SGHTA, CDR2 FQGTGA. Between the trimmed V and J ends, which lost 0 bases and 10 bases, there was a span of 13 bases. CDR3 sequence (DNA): TGTGCCAGCAGCTTAACACGAGAGCGGGCCGAGCAGTTCTTC. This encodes CASSLTRERAEQFF.

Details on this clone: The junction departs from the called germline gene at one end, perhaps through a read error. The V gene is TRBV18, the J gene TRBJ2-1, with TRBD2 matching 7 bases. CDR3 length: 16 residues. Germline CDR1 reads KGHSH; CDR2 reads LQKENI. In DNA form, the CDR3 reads TGTGCCAGCTCACCAGGGGAGGGCTCTACCTACTATGAGCAGTTCTTC. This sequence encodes CASSPGEGSTYYEQFF.

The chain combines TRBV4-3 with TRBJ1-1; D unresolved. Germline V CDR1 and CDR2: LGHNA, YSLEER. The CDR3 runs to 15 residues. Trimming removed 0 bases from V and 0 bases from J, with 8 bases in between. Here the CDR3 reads CASSQDREMNTEAFF. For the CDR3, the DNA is TGCGCCAGCAGCCAAGATAGGGAGATGAACACTGAAGCTTTCTTT.

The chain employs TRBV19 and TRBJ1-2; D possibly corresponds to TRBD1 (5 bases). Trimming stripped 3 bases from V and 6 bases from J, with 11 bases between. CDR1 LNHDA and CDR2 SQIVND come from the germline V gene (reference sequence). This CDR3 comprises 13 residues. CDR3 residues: CASSIRGEDGYTF. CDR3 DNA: TGTGCCAGTAGTATCCGGGGGGAGGATGGCTACACCTTC.

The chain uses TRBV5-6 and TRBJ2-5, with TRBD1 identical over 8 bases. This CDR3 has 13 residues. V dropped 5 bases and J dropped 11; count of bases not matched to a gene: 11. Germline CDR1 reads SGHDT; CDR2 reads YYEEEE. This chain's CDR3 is CASRGGQGWEQYF. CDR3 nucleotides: TGTGCCAGCAGAGGAGGACAGGGTTGGGAGCAGTACTTC.